This TCR beta chain came from a study of cytomegalovirus exposure and HLA in healthy donors. Study-level results: The study found most TCR sequences rare, yet found some public TCRs in many donors.

13 Jbeta primers and 60 Vbeta primers were used for the PCR. The protocol was immunoSEQ multiplex PCR, while the TCRdb copy is restricted to in-frame clones and leaves out a portion. The sample includes approximately 140,000 clones, 75% to 80% seen only once; the top ten take 0.8% to 0.95%. V gave up 7 bases and J gave up 5 bases, with 15 bases separating them. CDR3 length: 14 amino acids. CDR1 is SNHLY, CDR2 FYNNEI, per germline. On this clone: No antigen is known for it.

The receptor's source is a woman in her fifties or sixties in good health and CMV-seronegative. The V gene is TRBV2, the J gene TRBJ2-4; perhaps TRBD1 as D (6 bases). Material for sequencing was PBMCs. The CDR3 region has the DNA TGTGCCAGCATGGGGGCAGGGGTTCAAAACATTCAGTACTTC. Amino acids: CASMGAGVQNIQYF.